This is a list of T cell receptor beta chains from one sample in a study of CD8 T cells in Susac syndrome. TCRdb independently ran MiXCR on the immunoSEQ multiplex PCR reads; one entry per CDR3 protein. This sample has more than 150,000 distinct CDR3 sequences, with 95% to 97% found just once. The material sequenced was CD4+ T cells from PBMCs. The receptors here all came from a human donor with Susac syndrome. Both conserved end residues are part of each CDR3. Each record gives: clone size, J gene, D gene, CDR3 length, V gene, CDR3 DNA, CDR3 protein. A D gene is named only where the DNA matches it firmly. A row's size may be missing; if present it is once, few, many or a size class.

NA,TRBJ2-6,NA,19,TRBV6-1,TGTGCCAGCAGCTCTCTATCCGGGGTTTGGGGGGCTGGGGCCAACGTCCTGACTTTC,CASSSLSGVWGAGANVLTF
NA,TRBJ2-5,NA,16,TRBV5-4,TGTGCCAGCAGCTTGGGGGGGGCGGGGGCACAAGAGACCCAGTACTTC,CASSLGGAGAQETQYF
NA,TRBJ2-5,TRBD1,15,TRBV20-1,TGCAGTGCAAAACCGGGACAGGGGGCGCGGGAGACCCAGTACTTC,CSAKPGQGARETQYF
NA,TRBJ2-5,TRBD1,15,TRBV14,TGTGCCAGCAGCCAAACGACAGGGTGGGTCGAGACCCAGTACTTC,CASSQTTGWVETQYF
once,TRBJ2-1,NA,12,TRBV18,TGTGCCAGCTCACCACGGGGTTCTGAGCAGTTCTTC,CASSPRGSEQFF
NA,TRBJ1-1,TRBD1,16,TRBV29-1,TGCAGCGTCCAAACAGGGGCGACCCATTCTAACACTGAAGCTTTCTTT,CSVQTGATHSNTEAFF
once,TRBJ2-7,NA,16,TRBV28,TGTGCCAGCAGTTCGCCAGGGTCCCGGAGCTCCTACGAGCAGTACTTC,CASSSPGSRSSYEQYF
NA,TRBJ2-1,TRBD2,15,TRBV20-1,TGCAGTGCCGGGGGACTAGCGGGAGACTACAATGAGCAGTTCTTC,CSAGGLAGDYNEQFF
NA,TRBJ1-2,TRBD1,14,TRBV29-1,TGCAGCGTTGAAGATCGCAGGGGGCTGGGGGGCTACACCTTC,CSVEDRRGLGGYTF
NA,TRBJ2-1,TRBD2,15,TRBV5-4,TGTGCCAGCAGCTTGCTGGCGCGGGAGGACGATGAGCAGTTCTTC,CASSLLAREDDEQFF